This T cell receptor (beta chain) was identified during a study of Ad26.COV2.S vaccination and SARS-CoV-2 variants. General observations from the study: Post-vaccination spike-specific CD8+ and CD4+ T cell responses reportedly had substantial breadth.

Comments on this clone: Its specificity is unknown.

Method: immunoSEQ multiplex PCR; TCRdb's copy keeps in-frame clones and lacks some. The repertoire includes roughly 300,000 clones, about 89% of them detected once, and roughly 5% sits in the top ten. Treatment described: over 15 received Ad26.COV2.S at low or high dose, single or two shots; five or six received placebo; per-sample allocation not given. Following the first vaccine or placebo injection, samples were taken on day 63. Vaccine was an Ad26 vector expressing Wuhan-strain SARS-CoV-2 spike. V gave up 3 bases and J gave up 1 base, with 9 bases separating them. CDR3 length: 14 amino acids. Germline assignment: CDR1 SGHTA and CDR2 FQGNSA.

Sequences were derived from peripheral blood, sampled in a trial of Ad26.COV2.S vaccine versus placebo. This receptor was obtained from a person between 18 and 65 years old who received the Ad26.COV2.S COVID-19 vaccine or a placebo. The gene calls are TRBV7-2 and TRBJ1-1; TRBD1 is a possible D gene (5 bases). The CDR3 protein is CASSFSGQNTEAFF. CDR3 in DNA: TGTGCCAGCAGCTTCTCCGGACAGAACACTGAAGCTTTCTTT. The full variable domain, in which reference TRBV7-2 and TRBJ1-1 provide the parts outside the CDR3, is GAGVSQSPSNKVTEKGKDVELRCDPISGHTALYWYRQSLGQGLEFLIYFQGNSAPDKSGLPSDRFSAERTGGSVSTLTIQRTQQEDSAVYLCASSFSGQNTEAFFGQGTRLTVV.